The next 32 T cell receptor beta chains were all read from a single sample in a study of T-cell memory formation after mild COVID-19. In TCRdb, the 5' RACE reads were re-called with MiXCR into one record per CDR3 protein. The sample includes roughly 300,000 distinct CDR3 sequences, roughly 8.2% of them seen just once. The sequencing input was PBMCs or a T cell subset sorted from them (not recorded which). Receptors originate from a man between 18 and 29 years old who had mild COVID-19 (a few samples of this study predate the infection). Cell type and time point are not known.

V usage is TRBV20-1 and J usage is TRBJ2-5, with a tentative D call TRBD2 (6 bases). This CDR3 is built from 14 residues. Germline V gene sequence: CDR1 DFQATT, CDR2 SNEGSKA (reference sequence). Trimming removed 6 bases from V and 4 bases from J, with 18 bases in between. CDR3 protein: CSASTSGRGETQYF. The CDR3 nucleotides are TGCAGTGCCTCGACTAGTGGGCGGGGAGAGACCCAGTACTTC.

The genes are TRBV18 and TRBJ2-7; no firm D call. CDR1 is KGHSH, CDR2 LQKENI, per germline. V lost 2 bases and J 1 base, leaving 6 bases between the germline ends. The CDR3 has 13 residues. DNA for the CDR3: TGTGCCAGCTCACCAGTGGGATCCTACGAGCAGTACGTC. Amino acids: CASSPVGSYEQYV.

J is TRBJ2-5 and V is TRBV29-1, with D possibly being TRBD2 (6 bases). CDR1 and CDR2 (germline): SQVTM, ANQGSEA. The ends were cut back, 7 bases at V and 3 bases at J, with 15 bases in the middle. The CDR3 consists of 13 residues. This CDR3 is CSGRRRGEETQYF. Written as DNA, the CDR3 is TGCAGCGGACGACGGAGGGGAGAAGAGACCCAGTACTTC.

This clonotype was observed at least ten times. The chain combines TRBV12-3 or TRBV12-4 with TRBJ2-2, with unresolved D. Deletions cut 3 bases from V and 7 bases from J, with 3 bases between. CDR3 length: 11 residues. CDR3 in DNA: TGTGCCAGCAGTTTCCACGGGGAGCTGTTTTTT. Translation gives CASSFHGELFF.

V is TRBV18 and J is TRBJ2-2, with D uncertain. Germline V gives CDR1 KGHSH, CDR2 LQKENI. The CDR3 totals 16 residues. V lost 1 base and J 0 bases, leaving 9 bases between the germline ends. CDR3 DNA: TGTGCCAGCTCACCACAGTGGCCCTCGAACACCGGGGAGCTGTTTTTT. Residues: CASSPQWPSNTGELFF. Variable domain in full (rest from reference TRBV18 and TRBJ2-2): NAGVMQNPRHLVRRRGQEARLRCSPMKGHSHVYWYRQLPEEGLKFMVYLQKENIIDESGMPKERFSAEFPKEGPSILRIQQVVRGDSAAYFCASSPQWPSNTGELFFGEGSRLTVL.

The chain combines TRBV7-2 with TRBJ2-5; 12 nucleotides match TRBD2. There are 15 residues in the CDR3. V was clipped by 4 bases and J by 5 bases; unmatched bases: 5. The germline CDR1 and CDR2 sequences are SGHTA and FQGNSA. The CDR3 reads CASSSSGGAAETQYF. In nucleotides, the CDR3 is TGTGCCAGCAGCTCTAGCGGGGGGGCCGCGGAGACCCAGTACTTC.

The V and J genes are TRBV7-6 and TRBJ2-5, with D possibly matching TRBD1 (5 bases). Trimming cost V 5 bases and J 2 bases, with 18 bases left between them. Germline CDR1 and CDR2: SGHVS and FNYEAQ. The CDR3 is 16 residues long. The CDR3 nucleotides read TGTGCCAGCAGCCCCTCGGCCAGGGCTTATCAAGAGACCCAGTACTTC. It yields the protein CASSPSARAYQETQYF.

The J gene is TRBJ2-7, the V gene TRBV2; D gene ambiguous. CDR1 and CDR2 (germline): SNHLY, FYNNEI. The CDR3 has 15 amino acids. V was shortened by 3 bases and J by 3 bases, with 15 bases between the two germline ends. CDR3 nucleotide sequence: TGTGCCAGCAGTGACCCGCCCCCCCTGGGCTACGAGCAGTACGTC. This gives the protein CASSDPPPLGYEQYV.

This clonotype was seen ten or more times. The V call is TRBV7-9, the J call TRBJ2-1, with D tentatively TRBD1 (6 bases). Germline CDR1 SEHNR, CDR2 FQNEAQ (reference sequence). This CDR3 has 13 amino acids. Trimming shortened V by 2 bases and J by 6 bases, and 8 bases separated the two germline ends. In DNA, the CDR3 is TGTGCCAGCAGCTTACAAGGGGGCAATGAGCAGTTCTTC. Encoded protein: CASSLQGGNEQFF.

This clonotype was seen ten or more times. The genes are TRBV7-9 and TRBJ2-3; D is unresolved. Trimming took off 1 base at V and 9 bases at J, with 11 bases between the two ends. CDR1 and CDR2 from the germline V gene are SEHNR and FQNEAQ (reference sequence). This CDR3 comprises 13 residues. CDR3 DNA: TGTGCCAGCAGCTTAGAGGGTGCCGGGACGCAGTATTTT. Amino acids: CASSLEGAGTQYF.

This clonotype appeared many times. The chain joins TRBV19 to TRBJ1-2, with no clear D. V lost 7 bases and J lost 6, with 6 bases in between. This CDR3 is 10 amino acids long. Germline CDR1 LNHDA, CDR2 SQIVND (reference sequence). The CDR3 region is CASKADGYTF. CDR3 in DNA: TGTGCCAGTAAGGCGGATGGCTACACCTTC.

This clonotype was counted ten times or more. The chain joins TRBV3-1 to TRBJ2-1, with 9 bases that match TRBD2. Trimming took 8 bases from V and 7 from J; bases not matched to a gene: 12. The germline V gene encodes CDR1 LGHDT and CDR2 YNNKEL (reference sequence). The CDR3 runs 15 residues. The CDR3, as DNA: TGTGCCAGCGAATGGGGTAGCGGGGGAGGAAATGAGCAGTTCTTC. Encoded protein: CASEWGSGGGNEQFF.

This clonotype has just a few counts. The chain combines TRBV4-1 with TRBJ2-1; unclear D gene. Germline V gene lookup returns CDR1 MGHRA and CDR2 YSYEKL. CDR3 length: 15 residues. V dropped 2 bases and J dropped 5 bases, with 13 bases sitting between them. CDR3 in DNA: TGCGCCAGCAGCCAACTCCGGCAACAGAACAATGAGCAGTTCTTC. It translates to CASSQLRQQNNEQFF.

V and J are TRBV2 and TRBJ1-1; TRBD1 might be the D (5 bases). The ends were cut back, 0 bases at V and 7 bases at J, with 21 bases in the middle. The CDR3 contains 17 residues. The germline gives CDR1 SNHLY, CDR2 FYNNEI. The CDR3, as DNA: TGTGCCAGCAGTGAAGCGGTTGGCAGGGAAACGGGGAATGAAGCTTTCTTT. This encodes CASSEAVGRETGNEAFF.

This clonotype was picked up a small number of times. The chain couples TRBV19 to TRBJ2-3, with D unresolved. The germline V gene has CDR1 LNHDA and CDR2 SQIVND (reference sequence). The CDR3 is 14 amino acids. V lost 4 bases and J lost 2, with 10 bases in between. CDR3 DNA: TGTGCCAGTAGTACGCGGTGGGTCACAGATACGCAGTATTTT. Protein: CASSTRWVTDTQYF.

The V call is TRBV20-1, the J call TRBJ2-4; D is ambiguous. The V and J ends lost 6 bases and 0 bases respectively, with 12 bases between them. Germline values: CDR1 DFQATT, CDR2 SNEGSKA (reference sequence). This CDR3 has 14 amino acids. DNA of the CDR3: TGCAGTGCCAGGAGCACGTTAGCCAAAAACATTCAGTACTTC. Its protein is CSARSTLAKNIQYF.

In its sample, this clonotype was seen a few times. This chain connects TRBV5-4 to TRBJ2-5; 11 bases are a match to TRBD1. The CDR3 runs 15 residues. Germline CDR1 and CDR2: SGHNT and YYREEE (reference sequence). V shed 4 bases and J 5 bases; nucleotides not matched to a gene: 7. CDR3 DNA: TGTGCCAGCAGCCGGGACAGGGGGGTTGCGGAGACCCAGTACTTC. It translates to CASSRDRGVAETQYF. The variable domain in full, completed from reference TRBV5-4 and TRBJ2-5, reads ETGVTQSPTHLIKTRGQQVTLRCSSQSGHNTVSWYQQALGQGPQFIFQYYREEENGRGNFPPRFSGLQFPNYSSELNVNALELDDSALYLCASSRDRGVAETQYFGPGTRLLVL.

The CDR3 here is CASSQDRQSDTQYF. CDR3 DNA: TGCGCCAGCAGCCAAGATAGGCAGTCAGATACGCAGTATTTT. V is TRBV4-1 and J is TRBJ2-3, with D unclear. Trimming cost V 0 bases and J 4 bases, with 8 bases left between them. The CDR3 extends over 14 amino acids. Germline V gene lookup returns CDR1 MGHRA and CDR2 YSYEKL.

This clonotype has just a few counts. V is TRBV4-3 and J is TRBJ2-5; TRBD1 agrees at 7 bases. The V segment lost 1 base and the J segment 3 bases; nucleotides outside the gene matches: 8. CDR3 length: 16 amino acids. The V gene's germline CDR1 is LGHNA and CDR2 YSLEER. CDR3 nucleotides: TGCGCCAGCAGCCAAGGGACAGGAAATACGGAAGAGACCCAGTACTTC. Translation gives CASSQGTGNTEETQYF.

This clonotype was found a few times. This chain links TRBV12-3 or TRBV12-4 with TRBJ2-1; D may match TRBD1 or TRBD2 (5 bases each). CDR3 length: 13 amino acids. Between the trimmed V and J ends, which lost 1 base and 5 bases, there was a span of 6 bases. In DNA form, the CDR3 reads TGTGCCAGCAGTTTAGGGGACCACAATGAGCAGTTCTTC. Translated: CASSLGDHNEQFF.

This clonotype was seen more than once but under ten times. The chain is built from TRBV12-3 or TRBV12-4 and TRBJ1-2; D remains ambiguous. Between the trimmed V and J ends, which lost 6 bases and 3 bases, there was a span of 14 bases. The CDR3 runs to 14 residues. This CDR3 is CASSPGRKYYGYTF. The CDR3 bases are TGTGCCAGCAGCCCTGGAAGGAAGTACTATGGCTACACCTTC.

This clonotype was seen a few times. The V and J genes are TRBV18 and TRBJ1-1, with unresolved D. Germline V lookup: CDR1 KGHSH, CDR2 LQKENI. The CDR3 loop spans 18 amino acids. Trimming stripped 2 bases from V and 2 bases from J, with 21 bases between. The CDR3 nucleotides are TGTGCCAGCTCACCAGTAGACATTGCCGCCGATTTAAACACTGAAGCTTTCTTT. Translation: CASSPVDIAADLNTEAFF.

The sample holds a few counts of this clonotype. This chain connects TRBV5-1 to TRBJ1-2, with TRBD1 as a possible D gene (5 bases). The germline V gene encodes CDR1 SGHRS and CDR2 YFSETQ. The V and J ends lost 3 bases and 0 bases respectively, with 9 bases between them. The CDR3 is 14 amino acids. In nucleotides, the CDR3 is TGCGCCAGCAGCTCGGGGGGGACTAACTATGGCTACACCTTC. Encoded protein: CASSSGGTNYGYTF.

At least ten counts were recorded for this clonotype. The chain joins TRBV27 to TRBJ2-2, with D perhaps being TRBD1 or TRBD2 (5 bases each). This CDR3 is 14 amino acids long. The V and J ends lost 6 bases and 0 bases respectively, with 8 bases between them. CDR1 MNHEY and CDR2 SMNVEV come from the germline V gene (reference sequence). This CDR3 reads CASRGTANTGELFF. As DNA, the CDR3 is TGTGCCAGCAGAGGGACCGCGAACACCGGGGAGCTGTTTTTT.

The CDR3 DNA sequence: TGCGCCAGCAGCTTCCAGACAGGGGGCGTTGCTGAAGCTTTCTTT. Protein product: CASSFQTGGVAEAFF. V gene TRBV5-1 combines with J gene TRBJ1-1, with 10 bases lining up with TRBD1. Germline CDR1 is SGHRS and CDR2 is YFSETQ. Germline trimming cut 2 bases from V and 6 bases from J; bases unmatched to any gene: 7. This CDR3 spans 15 amino acids.

In this sample, this clonotype turned up a few times. The chain couples TRBV7-9 to TRBJ2-2; TRBD2 is a possible D gene (5 bases). The CDR3 sequence is 13 residues long. CDR1 and CDR2 from the germline V gene are SEHNR and FQNEAQ (reference sequence). Trimming took off 6 bases at V and 6 bases at J, with 11 bases between the two ends. CDR3: CASSPWGAGELFF. The CDR3, as DNA: TGTGCCAGCAGTCCGTGGGGAGCCGGGGAGCTGTTTTTT.

The chain uses TRBV7-6 and TRBJ2-1; D remains unclear. V lost 5 bases and J lost 10, with 9 bases in between. Looked up from germline, CDR1 is SGHVS and CDR2 is FNYEAQ. The length of the CDR3 is 11 residues. CDR3 amino acids: CASSPGWEQFF. For the CDR3, the DNA is TGTGCCAGCAGCCCCGGTTGGGAGCAGTTCTTC.

In this sample, this clonotype turned up a few times. The CDR3 spells CASSFGGIDLGPLHF. CDR3 coding DNA: TGTGCCAGCAGTTTCGGGGGGATAGATTTGGGACCCCTCCACTTT. The V gene is TRBV27, the J gene TRBJ1-6, with D possibly matching TRBD1 (5 bases). The CDR3 contains 15 residues. Looked up from germline, CDR1 is MNHEY and CDR2 is SMNVEV (reference sequence). The V end lost 3 bases, the J end lost 12 bases, and 18 bases lay between the germline ends.

This clonotype was counted a few times. V usage is TRBV4-3 and J usage is TRBJ2-1; D gene uncertain. CDR3 length equals 16 residues. Germline CDR1 and CDR2: LGHNA and YSLEER. Trimming left V 1 base short and J 4 bases short, with 14 bases between. The CDR3 DNA reads as TGCGCCAGCAGCCAAGGTACGACCCAGGCGTACAATGAGCAGTTCTTC. Protein sequence: CASSQGTTQAYNEQFF.

V and J are TRBV27 and TRBJ1-1; no clear D gene. CDR3 size: 14 residues. Germline-derived CDR1 and CDR2 are MNHEY and SMNVEV (reference sequence). V shed 7 bases and J shed 2 bases, with 14 bases lying between them. CDR3 region: CASIPSLINTEAFF. CDR3 nucleotides: TGTGCCAGCATTCCCAGCCTCATTAACACTGAAGCTTTCTTT.

This clonotype was seen ten or more times. The V gene is TRBV5-1, the J gene TRBJ1-6; 8 bases map to TRBD1. V shed 4 bases and J 7 bases; nucleotides not matched to a gene: 4. The CDR3 contains 14 residues. Germline CDR1 and CDR2: SGHRS and YFSETQ. CDR3 in amino acids: CASSIDRGNSPLHF. Here the CDR3 DNA reads TGCGCCAGCAGCATAGACAGGGGAAATTCACCCCTCCACTTT.

This clonotype has a handful of counts. The J gene is TRBJ2-2, the V gene TRBV12-3 or TRBV12-4; the D is unclear. The CDR3 contains 13 residues. Trimming removed 11 bases from V and 5 bases from J, with 15 bases in between. CDR3 protein: CAGRTGRTGELFF. As DNA, the CDR3 is TGTGCCGGACGGACCGGAAGGACCGGGGAGCTGTTTTTT.